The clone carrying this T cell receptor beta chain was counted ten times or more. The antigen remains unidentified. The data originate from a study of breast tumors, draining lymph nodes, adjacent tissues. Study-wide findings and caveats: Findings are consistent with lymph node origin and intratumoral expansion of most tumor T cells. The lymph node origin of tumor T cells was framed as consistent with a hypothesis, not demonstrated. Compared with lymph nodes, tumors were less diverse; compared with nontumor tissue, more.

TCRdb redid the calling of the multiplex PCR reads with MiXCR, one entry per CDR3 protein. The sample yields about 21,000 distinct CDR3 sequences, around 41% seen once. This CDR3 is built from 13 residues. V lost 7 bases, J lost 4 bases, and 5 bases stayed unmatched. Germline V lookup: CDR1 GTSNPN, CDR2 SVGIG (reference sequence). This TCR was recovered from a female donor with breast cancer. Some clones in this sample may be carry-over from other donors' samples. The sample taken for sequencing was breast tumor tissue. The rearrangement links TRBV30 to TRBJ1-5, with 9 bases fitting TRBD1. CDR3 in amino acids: CAFTGGVNQPQHF. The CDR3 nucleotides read TGTGCCTTCACAGGGGGCGTAAATCAGCCCCAGCATTTT. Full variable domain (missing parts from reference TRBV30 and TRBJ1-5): SQTIHQWPATLVQPVGSPLSLECTVEGTSNPNLYWYRQAAGRGLQLLFYSVGIGQISSEVPQNLSASRPQDRQFILSSKKLLLSDSGFYLCAFTGGVNQPQHFGDGTRLSIL.